What follows is one T cell receptor (beta chain) and its context. There is no known antigen for this receptor. No much larger clone is present one base from it, and per-base qualities are unavailable. This sample was taken from a study of blood T cell dynamics during melanoma immunotherapy (TCRdb year 2020). For the study in its entirety: Patients with metastatic melanoma were treated with first-line pembrolizumab or nivolumab plus ipilimumab as standard of care in the United Kingdom. A training cohort was formed from consecutive patients, and a further independent group of patients from the same centre was pooled into an external validation set. To find early correlates of response, the study profiled the peripheral T cell receptor repertoires of patients with metastatic melanoma both before and after one cycle of checkpoint inhibitor therapy.

The label giving this sample's time point can be read as: pre-treatment baseline. Immune-effector (TIE) cells were defined as memory T cells with a CD3+ CD4- CD8+ CD45RA- CD45RO-high CD27- CCR7- phenotype. Blood samples were taken before treatment (T0) and at week 3 (W3), following the first cycle of checkpoint blockade. Except for two patients with rapid clinical progression, response was assessed 12 weeks after the first infusion by RECIST 1.1; disease control meant complete response, partial response or stable disease. Patients were excluded for prior systemic cancer treatment, concomitant immunosuppressant therapy or synchronous other active malignancies. In six patients, three with progression and three with disease control, sorted CD8+ memory and naive T cell subsets were sequenced at T0 and W3. Lymphoprep and SepMate tubes were used to isolate PBMC from blood, and red cell lysis was then performed. QIAamp DNA Blood Mini kits were used to extract DNA from PBMC and sorted T cell subsets. CD8+ T cell subsets were sorted live on a FACSAria III cytometer and then frozen prior to DNA extraction. For flow cytometry, fresh PBMC were kept at 4 degrees C in PBS with about 2% fetal bovine serum and analyzed within 25 hours.

For each sorted CD8+ T cell subset, the entire amount of extracted DNA was loaded into the assay. TCR beta CDR3 sequences were amplified from genomic DNA using the immunoSEQ TCRb Assay kit according to manufacturer instructions. The KAPA Library Quantification Kit for Illumina platforms was used to quantify the pooled libraries by qPCR. Pooled libraries were clustered at roughly 0.6-1.1 pM and sequenced on an Illumina NextSeq 500. The original pipeline was this. The TCR data were analyzed using immunoSEQ ANALYZER and the R LymphoSeq package. A rearrangement efficiency score was calculated as productive divided by the sum of productive and non-productive CDR3 sequences. Clonality was measured with the Gini coefficient and diversity with the Renyi index at alpha=1, and both measures were compared pairwise between timepoints within each patient. Clonal relatedness, based on an edit distance of 3, and repertoire similarity, based on the Bhattacharyya coefficient, were both computed in LymphoSeq. To classify response, a linear discriminant analysis based on week-3 changes in clonality and diversity was built using the R MASS and caret packages. TCRdb stores this immuneACCESS table with in-frame sequences only. Part of the clones is absent; in the studies checked, under half of the shortfall reflects unresolved V genes, and no reason is known for the rest. V, J and clone size are taken as reported in that table, and D and trimming were inferred from the DNA itself. This sample holds about 690 clones; approximately 79% were observed only once. The ten largest clones take up 12% of the sample.

What the work shows at the level of the full study, not this receptor alone: Of the sorted CD8+ subsets, TIE cells had both the highest clonality and the greatest similarity to cfDNA CDR3 sequences, which suggests active turnover converging on dominant clones. The study was unable to establish whether the T cell clones driving the repertoire changes were melanoma-specific or instead reflected general immune activation. The relatively small sample size was acknowledged as a potential limitation on generalization of the results.

V and J are trimmed by 6 bases and 6 bases, and the gene matches miss 12 bases of the junction. Looking up the germline V gene (reference sequence) yields CDR1 SEHNR and CDR2 FQNEAQ. The CDR3 spans 17 residues, from the cysteine through the phenylalanine. Only the CDR3 region is kept as DNA, spanning 51 bases read in frame from base 1. This clonotype was obtained from a human donor with melanoma. The source material was CD8+ T cells from blood, sampled from a patient treated with checkpoint blockade. The cell subset or site tag for this specimen amounts to: immune-effector CD8+ memory T cells, CD45RO-high CCR7- CD27-. The chain links TRBV7-9 with TRBJ2-2; 11 nucleotides in the junction match TRBD2. The CDR3 is CASSPYGTSGGAGELFF. At the DNA level, the sequence is TGTGCCAGCAGTCCTTACGGGACTAGCGGAGGGGCCGGGGAGCTGTTTTTT. Where the CDR3 stops, the reference TRBV7-9 and TRBJ2-2 genes take over; the full variable domain is DTGVSQNPRHKITKRGQNVTFRCDPISEHNRLYWYRQTLGQGPEFLTYFQNEAQLEKSRLLSDRFSAERPKGSFSTLEIQRTEQGDSAMYLCASSPYGTSGGAGELFFGEGSRLTVL.